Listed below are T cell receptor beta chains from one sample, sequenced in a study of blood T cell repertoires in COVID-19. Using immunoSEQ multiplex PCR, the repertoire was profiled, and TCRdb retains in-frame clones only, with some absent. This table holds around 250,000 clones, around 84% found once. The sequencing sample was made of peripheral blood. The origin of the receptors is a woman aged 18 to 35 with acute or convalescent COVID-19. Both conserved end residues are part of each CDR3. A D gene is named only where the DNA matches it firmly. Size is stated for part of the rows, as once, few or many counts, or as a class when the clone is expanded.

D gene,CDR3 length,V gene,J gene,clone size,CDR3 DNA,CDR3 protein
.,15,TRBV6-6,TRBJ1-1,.,TGTGCCAGCAGTCCCCGAACAGGGAGGGACACTGAAGCTTTCTTT,CASSPRTGRDTEAFF
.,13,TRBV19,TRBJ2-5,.,TGTGCCAGTAGTAGGCAGACTGAAGAGACCCAGTACTTC,CASSRQTEETQYF
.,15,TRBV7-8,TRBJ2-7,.,TGTGCCAGCAGCTTAGGACCGCAGGGGTCCTACGAGCAGTACTTC,CASSLGPQGSYEQYF
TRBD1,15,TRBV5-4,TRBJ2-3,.,TGTGCCAGCAGCTTAGGGCAGGGGGAAGGAGATACGCAGTATTTT,CASSLGQGEGDTQYF
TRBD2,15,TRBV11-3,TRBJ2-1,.,TGTGCCAGCAGCTTAGCGGGGGGCTCCTACAATGAGCAGTTCTTC,CASSLAGGSYNEQFF
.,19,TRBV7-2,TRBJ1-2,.,TGTGCCAGCAGCGTACCATCCGGGACGGGGGGGTATTTTAGTGGTGGCTACACCTTC,CASSVPSGTGGYFSGGYTF
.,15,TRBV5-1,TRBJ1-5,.,TGCGCCAGCAGCTTAACGGGACAAAGCAATCAGCCCCAGCATTTT,CASSLTGQSNQPQHF
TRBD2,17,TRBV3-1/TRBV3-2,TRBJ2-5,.,TGTGCCAGCAGCCAAAGGGTTAGCGGGAGGGGGCAAGAGACCCAGTACTTC,CASSQRVSGRGQETQYF
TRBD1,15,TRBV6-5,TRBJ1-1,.,TGTGCCAGCAGTTACAGGACAGGGATGGACACTGAAGCTTTCTTT,CASSYRTGMDTEAFF
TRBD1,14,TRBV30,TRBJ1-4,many,TGTGCCTGGACCAAAGACAGGGCGGGTGAAAAACTGTTTTTT,CAWTKDRAGEKLFF
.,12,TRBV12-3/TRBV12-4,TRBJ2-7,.,TGTGCCAGCAGTTTTTCGGGAAGCGAGCAGTACTTC,CASSFSGSEQYF
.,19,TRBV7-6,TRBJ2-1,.,TGTGCCAGCAGCTTAGAAGCGTTAATCCCCACCGGAGCACACAATGAGCAGTTCTTC,CASSLEALIPTGAHNEQFF
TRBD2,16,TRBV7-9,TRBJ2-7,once,TGTGCCAGCAGCACGACCGGGACTAGCGGCTCCTACGAGCAGTACTTC,CASSTTGTSGSYEQYF
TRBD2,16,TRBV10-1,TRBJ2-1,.,TGCGCCAGCAGTGAGTCTTCTAGCGGGAGCTCCCATGAGCAGTTCTTC,CASSESSSGSSHEQFF
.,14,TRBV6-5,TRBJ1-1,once,TGTGCCAGCAGTTACTCTCAGGGGAACACTGAAGCTTTCTTT,CASSYSQGNTEAFF
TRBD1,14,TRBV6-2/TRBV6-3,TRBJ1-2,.,TGTGCCAGCAGCTGGACAGGGGGCGCGTATGGCTACACCTTC,CASSWTGGAYGYTF
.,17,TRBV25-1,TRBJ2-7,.,TGTGCCAGCAGTGACCAGGGTACGGAGCTTAGGGGCTACGAGCAGTACTTC,CASSDQGTELRGYEQYF
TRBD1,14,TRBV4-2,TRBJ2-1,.,TGTGCCAGCAGCAACAGGGGGGATTACGATGAGCAGTTCTTC,CASSNRGDYDEQFF
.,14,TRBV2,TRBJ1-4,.,TGTGCCAGCAGTGAAAAGTTCACAGCTGAAAAACTGTTTTTT,CASSEKFTAEKLFF
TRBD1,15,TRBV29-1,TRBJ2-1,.,TGCAGCGTTGAACCCCGGGACAGCTCCTACAATGAGCAGTTCTTC,CSVEPRDSSYNEQFF
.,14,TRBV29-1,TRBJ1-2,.,TGCAGCGTTGCTCCCCGACAGGAAAACTATGGCTACACCTTC,CSVAPRQENYGYTF
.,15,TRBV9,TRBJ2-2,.,TGTGCCAGCAGCGTAGCCGGGTGGGAGCTCGGGGAGCTGTTTTTT,CASSVAGWELGELFF
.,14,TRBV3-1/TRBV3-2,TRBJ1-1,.,TGTGCCAGCAGCCAAAGGGGATCGAACACTGAAGCTTTCTTT,CASSQRGSNTEAFF
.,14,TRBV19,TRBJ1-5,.,TGTGCCAGTAGTTTTACAGGCCTCGGCCAGGCCCAGCATTTT,CASSFTGLGQAQHF
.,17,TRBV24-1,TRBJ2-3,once,TGTGCCACCAGTGCTCTGTCTAGCGTGACCTTCACAGATACGCAGTATTTT,CATSALSSVTFTDTQYF
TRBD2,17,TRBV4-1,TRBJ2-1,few,TGCGCCAGCAGCCAAGAACCCCCCGGGGGGGTATACAATGAGCAGTTCTTC,CASSQEPPGGVYNEQFF
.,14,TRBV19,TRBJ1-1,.,TGTGCCAGTAGTATAGACACAGGGAACACTGAAGCTTTCTTT,CASSIDTGNTEAFF
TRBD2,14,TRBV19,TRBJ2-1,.,TGTGCCAGTAGTCGGCTAGCGGGAGACGGTGAGCAGTTCTTC,CASSRLAGDGEQFF
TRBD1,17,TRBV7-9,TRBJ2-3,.,TGTGCCAGCAGCCCAAAAACGGGACAGGGGACGTCGGATACGCAGTATTTT,CASSPKTGQGTSDTQYF
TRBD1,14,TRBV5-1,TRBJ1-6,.,TGCGCCAGCAGCCCGGGACAGGGCAGTTCACCCCTCCACTTT,CASSPGQGSSPLHF
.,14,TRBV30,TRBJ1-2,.,TGTGCCTGGAGTGTGCCAGGGCCCTACTATGGCTACACCTTC,CAWSVPGPYYGYTF
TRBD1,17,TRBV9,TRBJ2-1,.,TGTGCCAGCAGCGCGATAGGGGGACAGGGGGCGGTGAATGAGCAGTTCTTC,CASSAIGGQGAVNEQFF
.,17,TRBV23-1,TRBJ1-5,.,TGCGCCAGCAGTCAATCGTCCAGTGATCTTGTTCATCAGCCCCAGCATTTT,CASSQSSSDLVHQPQHF
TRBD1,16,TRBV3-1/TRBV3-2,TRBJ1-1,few,TGTGCCAGCAGCCTCCGAACTACCGGGACAGGCGCTGAAGCTTTCTTT,CASSLRTTGTGAEAFF
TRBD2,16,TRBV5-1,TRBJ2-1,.,TGCGCCAGCAGCCCCGAGCGGGAGGCTCAGAGCAATGAGCAGTTCTTC,CASSPEREAQSNEQFF
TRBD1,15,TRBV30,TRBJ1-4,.,TGTGCCTGGAGTCGGGACAGGGGGTTAAATGAAAAACTGTTTTTT,CAWSRDRGLNEKLFF
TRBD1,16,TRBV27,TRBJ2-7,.,TGTGCCAGCAGCCTAAAGGGTGGGACAGGGTTCTACGAGCAGTACTTC,CASSLKGGTGFYEQYF
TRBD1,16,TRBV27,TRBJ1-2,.,TGTGCCAGCAGTTTATACATCCGGGACAGCAACTATGGCTACACCTTC,CASSLYIRDSNYGYTF
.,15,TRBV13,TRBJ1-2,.,TGTGCCAGCAGCGGACAAACTTGGCTTCACTATGGCTACACCTTC,CASSGQTWLHYGYTF
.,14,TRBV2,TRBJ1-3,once,TGTGCCAGCAGTGAAGAGACAGCGGGAAACACCATATATTTT,CASSEETAGNTIYF
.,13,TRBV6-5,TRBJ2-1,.,TGTGCAGGCGGGGCGGGACCCTACAATGAGCAGTTCTTC,CAGGAGPYNEQFF
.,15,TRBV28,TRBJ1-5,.,TGTGCCAGCACACTTCTTCGCTATAGCAATCAGCCCCAGCATTTT,CASTLLRYSNQPQHF
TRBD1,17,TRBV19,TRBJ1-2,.,TGTGCCAGTAGTATTGGACCCTCAGGACAGGGACCATTGGGCTACACCTTC,CASSIGPSGQGPLGYTF
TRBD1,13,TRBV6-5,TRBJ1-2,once,TGTGCCAGCAGTAGGGGACAGGGATATGGCTACACCTTC,CASSRGQGYGYTF
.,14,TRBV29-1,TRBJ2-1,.,TGCAGCGTTGATGGGGAGAGGGGGTACAATGAGCAGTTCTTC,CSVDGERGYNEQFF
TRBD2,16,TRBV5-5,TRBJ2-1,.,TGTGCCAGCAGCCGTCAAGCGGGGGACTCCTACAATGAGCAGTTCTTC,CASSRQAGDSYNEQFF
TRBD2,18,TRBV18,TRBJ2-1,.,TGTGCCAGCTCAACCGGGACTAGCGGGAGGCCACCCTACAATGAGCAGTTCTTC,CASSTGTSGRPPYNEQFF
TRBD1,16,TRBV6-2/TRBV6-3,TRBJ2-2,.,TGTGCCAGCAGTCCCCAACAGGGGGCTGGAATCGGGGAGCTGTTTTTT,CASSPQQGAGIGELFF
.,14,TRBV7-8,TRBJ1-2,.,TGTGCCAGCAGCCGAAGCGGAGGGAACTATGGCTACACCTTC,CASSRSGGNYGYTF
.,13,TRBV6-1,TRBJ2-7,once,TGTGCCAGCAGTGAAGTCACAATATACGAGCAGTACTTC,CASSEVTIYEQYF
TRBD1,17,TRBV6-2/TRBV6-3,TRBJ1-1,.,TGTGCCAGCAGTTACCCGGGGACAGGGCGTTGGAACACTGAAGCTTTCTTT,CASSYPGTGRWNTEAFF